Presented here are 29 T cell receptor beta chains from one specimen sequenced in a study of Graves' ophthalmopathy and Graves' hyperthyroidism. Amplification from RNA transcripts yielded the TCR beta CDR3 regions. Second-round multiplex PCR followed a first-round RT-PCR using HTBI primers. TCRdb re-derived calls from the multiplex PCR reads in MiXCR, one entry per CDR3 protein. Of approximately 460,000 distinct CDR3 sequences listed, 14% are singletons. The sequenced sample consisted of blood. These receptors all come from a woman in her twenties or thirties with Graves' ophthalmopathy.

Here the CDR3 DNA reads TGTGCCTGGAGTACGGACAGAAACACTGAAGCTTTCTTT. The encoded protein is CAWSTDRNTEAFF. The chain carries TRBV30 and TRBJ1-1, with a possible D match to TRBD1 (6 bases). Trimming left V 2 bases short and J 2 bases short, with 9 bases between. CDR3 size: 13 residues. Per the germline V gene, CDR1 is GTSNPN and CDR2 is SVGIG (reference sequence). Drawing the rest from reference TRBV30 and TRBJ1-1, the complete variable domain is SQTIHQWPATLVQPVGSPLSLECTVEGTSNPNLYWYRQAAGRGLQLLFYSVGIGQISSEVPQNLSASRPQDRQFILSSKKLLLSDSGFYLCAWSTDRNTEAFFGQGTRLTVV.

There are many counts of this clonotype. The chain is built from TRBV6-1 and TRBJ1-3, with D possibly being TRBD1 (6 bases). Between the trimmed V and J ends, which lost 6 bases and 3 bases, there was a span of 12 bases. Germline V CDR1 and CDR2: MNHNS, SASEGT. This CDR3 region has 14 residues. CDR3 loop: CASRQGFSGNTIYF. In nucleotides, the CDR3 is TGTGCCAGCAGACAGGGCTTCAGTGGAAACACCATATATTTT.

This clonotype was seen ten or more times. The chain employs TRBV20-1 and TRBJ1-5; a possible D gene is TRBD1 (5 bases). V was cut by 0 bases and J by 3 bases, with 15 bases left in between. This CDR3 has 16 residues. The germline V gene has CDR1 DFQATT and CDR2 SNEGSKA (reference sequence). The CDR3 loop is CSARDRLRGANQPQHF. The CDR3 coding sequence is TGCAGTGCTAGAGATCGACTGAGGGGAGCCAATCAGCCCCAGCATTTT.

V usage is TRBV6-5 and J usage is TRBJ1-2; maybe TRBD1 (6 bases). Trimming took off 6 bases at V and 8 bases at J, with 16 bases between the two ends. The CDR3 extends over 13 amino acids. Germline values: CDR1 MNHEY, CDR2 SVGAGI. This CDR3 reads CASSLLPGEGYTF. The CDR3 bases are TGTGCCAGCAGCCTACTCCCAGGGGAAGGCTACACCTTC.

This clonotype has a count of ten or more. The chain uses TRBV18 and TRBJ1-1; 9 bases agree with TRBD1. Germline V CDR1 and CDR2: KGHSH, LQKENI. The CDR3 covers 16 residues. The trim removed 5 bases at V and 0 bases at J, leaving 7 bases unmatched. The CDR3 loop is CASSYRDREMNTEAFF. The CDR3 coding sequence is TGTGCCAGCTCATACCGGGACAGGGAGATGAACACTGAAGCTTTCTTT.

This clonotype showed up many times. This chain connects TRBV12-5 to TRBJ1-6; 11 bases map to TRBD1. J gave up 8 bases and V 2 bases, and 11 bases lay outside the gene matches. This CDR3 has 18 amino acids. Germline V gene data show CDR1 as LGHNT and CDR2 as FRNRAP. This chain's CDR3 is CASGLTPGQGVGYSPLHF. The CDR3 DNA reads as TGTGCTAGTGGTTTGACACCGGGACAGGGGGTCGGTTATTCACCCCTCCACTTT.

This clonotype appeared a few times. The chain recombines TRBV30 with TRBJ1-1; the D is unclear. The germline gives CDR1 GTSNPN, CDR2 SVGIG (reference sequence). V was cut by 4 bases and J by 6 bases, with 15 bases left in between. The CDR3 has 13 amino acids. The DNA for the CDR3 is TGTGCCTGGACGAAGGTGCCCGGCGCTGAAGCTTTCTTT. As protein: CAWTKVPGAEAFF.

This clonotype has ten or more counts. The rearrangement links TRBV20-1 to TRBJ1-6; a weak D match, TRBD1 (5 bases). The CDR3 length is 15 residues. Trimming pared 1 base from V and 7 bases from J, leaving 14 bases between. The V gene's germline CDR1 is DFQATT and CDR2 SNEGSKA (reference sequence). The CDR3 region is CSARGLKGKNSPLHF. The CDR3, as DNA: TGCAGTGCTAGAGGACTAAAGGGGAAAAATTCACCCCTCCACTTT.

As to this clonotype: The junction departs from the called germline gene at one end, perhaps through a read error. This chain links TRBV6-1 with TRBJ2-4; D possibly corresponds to TRBD1 (6 bases). This CDR3 has 15 amino acids. Germline V CDR1 and CDR2: MNHNS, SASEGT. In nucleotides, the CDR3 is TGTGCCAGCAGTCGCCAGAGTGGGGGCAAAAACATTAAGTACTTC. This sequence encodes CASSRQSGGKNIKYF.

This clonotype has more than one count but fewer than ten. This may come from a read error, since a much larger clone is one base off. The chain joins TRBV28 to TRBJ2-5; TRBD2 agrees at 8 bases. This CDR3 is 14 amino acids long. V lost 11 bases and J lost 5; bases outside the gene matches: 13. CDR1 MDHEN and CDR2 SYDVKM come from the germline V gene. CDR3 sequence (DNA): TGTGCCCCGAGGGCTAGCGGGCCCACGGAGACCCAGTACTTC. As protein: CAPRASGPTETQYF. Using reference TRBV28 and TRBJ2-5 for the parts outside the CDR3, the full variable domain is DVKVTQSSRYLVKRTGEKVFLECVQDMDHENMFWYRQDPGLGLRLIYFSYDVKMKEKGDIPEGYSVSREKKERFSLILESASTNQTSMYLCAPRASGPTETQYFGPGTRLLVL.

This clonotype was seen at least ten times. DNA of the CDR3: TGCGCCAGCAGCCAAGAAGAAGTAGGGATGGGTTTTTATGGCTACACCTTC. It encodes CASSQEEVGMGFYGYTF. V usage is TRBV4-1 and J usage is TRBJ1-2, with no clear D. V shed 0 bases and J shed 5 bases, with 19 bases lying between them. CDR3 length equals 17 residues. Germline V lookup: CDR1 MGHRA, CDR2 YSYEKL.

This clonotype came up once. A much larger clone differs by one base, so this may be a read error. The chain has TRBV6-1 and TRBJ2-5; D may be TRBD1 or TRBD2 (5 bases each). This CDR3 region has 14 residues. Per germline, CDR1 MNHNS and CDR2 SASEGT. The CDR3 loop is CASIKGDQEESQYF. For the CDR3, the DNA is TGTGCCAGCATAAAAGGGGACCAAGAAGAGAGCCAGTACTTC.

This clonotype was seen repeatedly, ten times or more. The J gene is TRBJ1-2, the V gene TRBV6-1; 7 positions agree with TRBD1. J gave up 8 bases and V 2 bases, and 5 bases lay outside the gene matches. Germline CDR1 and CDR2: MNHNS and SASEGT. The CDR3 runs 13 residues. This chain's CDR3 is CASSETGAGGYTF. The CDR3 coding sequence is TGTGCCAGCAGTGAAACAGGGGCGGGAGGCTACACCTTC.

This clonotype was seen many times. The chain combines TRBV20-1 with TRBJ2-4; D not certain. Trimming took 3 bases from V and 2 from J, leaving 8 bases between them. Germline CDR1 reads DFQATT; CDR2 reads SNEGSKA (reference sequence). The CDR3 loop spans 13 amino acids. CDR3 sequence: CSASRQTKNIQYF. In DNA form, the CDR3 reads TGCAGTGCTAGTCGGCAGACCAAAAACATTCAGTACTTC.

The table lists this clonotype with many counts. The V gene is TRBV6-5, the J gene TRBJ1-1; TRBD1 is a possible D gene (6 bases). The V end lost 0 bases, the J end lost 3 bases, and 8 bases lay between the germline ends. CDR1 and CDR2 from the germline V gene are MNHEY and SVGAGI. This CDR3 is 14 amino acids long. The CDR3 spells CASSYSDSYTEAFF. The CDR3 DNA reads as TGTGCCAGCAGTTACTCGGACAGCTACACTGAAGCTTTCTTT.

This clonotype was counted ten times or more. The chain employs TRBV2 and TRBJ2-7; a weak D match, TRBD2 (6 bases). Germline CDR1 is SNHLY and CDR2 is FYNNEI. V shed 6 bases and J shed 4 bases, with 10 bases lying between them. The CDR3 is 12 amino acids. The CDR3 nucleotides are TGTGCCAGCAGCAACGGACTATACGAGCAGTACTTC. Translation gives CASSNGLYEQYF. The whole variable domain, remainder taken from reference TRBV2 and TRBJ2-7, is EPEVTQTPSHQVTQMGQEVILRCVPISNHLYFYWYRQILGQKVEFLVSFYNNEISEKSEIFDDQFSVERPDGSNFTLKIRSTKLEDSAMYFCASSNGLYEQYFGPGTRLTVT.

This clonotype was recorded many times. CDR3 in DNA: TGCGCCAGCAGCTATTTTGGCAGTACAGGGTCACCCCTCCACTTT. Protein: CASSYFGSTGSPLHF. The chain joins TRBV5-1 to TRBJ1-6; TRBD1 might be the D (6 bases). Trimming left V 3 bases short and J 10 bases short, with 17 bases between. Germline CDR1 and CDR2: SGHRS and YFSETQ. CDR3 size: 15 residues.

V gene TRBV12-3 or TRBV12-4 combines with J gene TRBJ1-3, with D unresolved. The CDR3 spans 17 residues. Trimming cost V 2 bases and J 0 bases, with 14 bases left between them. CDR3: CASSLSPAGSSGNTIYF. The DNA of the CDR3 is TGTGCCAGCAGTTTAAGCCCGGCCGGTAGCTCTGGAAACACCATATATTTT.

This clonotype has a count of ten or more. Here the CDR3 DNA reads TGTGCCAGCAGTTACTCGCAGAGGGGTCGCGGCTACACCTTC. Residues: CASSYSQRGRGYTF. The rearrangement uses TRBV6-5 and TRBJ1-2; D may be TRBD1 (5 bases). The length of the CDR3 is 14 residues. V lost 0 bases to trimming and J lost 8 bases, with 13 bases between them. Germline CDR1 reads MNHEY; CDR2 reads SVGAGI.

This clonotype came up many times. V and J are TRBV4-1 and TRBJ1-1; 7 bases are a match to TRBD1. The CDR3 has 15 amino acids. Germline lookup yields CDR1 MGHRA and CDR2 YSYEKL. Germline trimming cut 0 bases from V and 9 bases from J; bases unmatched to any gene: 10. CDR3 sequence: CASSQESTGSFKAFF. CDR3 nucleotides: TGCGCCAGCAGCCAAGAATCGACAGGGAGTTTCAAAGCTTTCTTT.

The chain employs TRBV4-2 and TRBJ2-7; no clear D. The CDR3 sequence is 15 residues long. CDR1 and CDR2 (germline): LGHNA, YNFKEQ. Trimming cost V 1 base and J 2 bases, with 12 bases left between them. CDR3: CASSQVDWSAYEQYF. CDR3 sequence (DNA): TGTGCCAGCAGCCAAGTTGACTGGTCGGCCTACGAGCAGTACTTC.

This clonotype was picked up many times. CDR3 sequence: CASWGEGGGYTEAFF. CDR3 in DNA: TGTGCCAGCTGGGGGGAAGGGGGTGGTTACACTGAAGCTTTCTTT. The V gene is TRBV6-1, the J gene TRBJ1-1; D is perhaps TRBD1 (6 bases). Between the trimmed V and J ends, which lost 8 bases and 3 bases, there was a span of 19 bases. The CDR3 totals 15 residues. Germline CDR1 MNHNS, CDR2 SASEGT.

This clonotype was observed a handful of times. A much larger clone sits a single nucleotide away, making a read error possible. V and J are TRBV27 and TRBJ2-5; 7 bases are shared with TRBD2. The germline CDR1 and CDR2 sequences are MNHEY and SMNVEV (reference sequence). The CDR3 runs to 16 residues. In nucleotides, the CDR3 is TGTGCCAGCAGTACCGGTACTAGCGCCCTACAAGAGACCAAGTACTTC. Protein: CASSTGTSALQETKYF.

Ten or more counts support this clonotype. The chain couples TRBV20-1 to TRBJ2-7; D is tentatively TRBD1 or TRBD2 (5 bases each). Germline CDR1 and CDR2: DFQATT and SNEGSKA (reference sequence). V was cut by 1 base and J by 0 bases, with 7 bases left in between. The CDR3 spans 13 residues. The CDR3 loop reads CSARAGTSYEQYF. Here the CDR3 DNA reads TGCAGTGCTAGAGCCGGGACCTCCTACGAGCAGTACTTC.

This clonotype was recorded a few times. The chain couples TRBV20-1 to TRBJ1-1, with unresolved D. The CDR3 has 13 amino acids. The V end lost 5 bases, the J end lost 2 bases, and 12 bases lay between the germline ends. CDR1 is DFQATT, CDR2 SNEGSKA, per germline (reference sequence). The CDR3 is CSAGVEFNTEAFF. CDR3 coding DNA: TGCAGTGCTGGCGTAGAATTTAACACTGAAGCTTTCTTT.

This clonotype was counted many times. The chain employs TRBV12-3 or TRBV12-4 and TRBJ2-5; TRBD2 matches at 7 bases. The ends lost 8 bases at V and 1 base at J; junction bases unmatched: 7. This CDR3 has 14 amino acids. CDR3 coding DNA: TGTGCCAGCTCACTCCTAGCGGCCCAAGAGACCCAGTACTTC. This codes for CASSLLAAQETQYF.

This clonotype has a count of ten or more. The CDR3 reads CAWSPGTEAFF. The DNA for the CDR3 is TGTGCCTGGAGCCCGGGGACTGAAGCTTTCTTT. This chain links TRBV30 with TRBJ1-1; D is unclear. The V end was cut by 3 bases, the J end by 5 bases, with 7 bases between. CDR3 length: 11 residues. Germline-derived CDR1 and CDR2 are GTSNPN and SVGIG (reference sequence).

The genes are TRBV18 and TRBJ2-7; the match to TRBD2 covers 9 bases. V lost 6 bases and J lost 2; bases outside the gene matches: 11. CDR3 length equals 16 residues. Looked up from germline, CDR1 is KGHSH and CDR2 is LQKENI. CDR3 DNA: TGTGCCAGCTCCCCTTGGGGACTAGCTAGGCCCTACGAGCAGTACTTC. Translated: CASSPWGLARPYEQYF.

Ten or more counts support this clonotype. Germline is not matched at one junction end, which may reflect a read error. This chain connects TRBV7-9 to TRBJ2-7; D is uncertain. The CDR3 length is 12 residues. Germline CDR1 reads SEHNR; CDR2 reads FQNEAQ (reference sequence). CDR3 DNA sequence: TGTGCCAGCAGCTTAGGGTCCAGCCCGATGTCCTTC. Encoded protein: CASSLGSSPMSF.